The next 3 T cell receptor beta chains were all read from a single sample in a study of blood T cell repertoires in COVID-19. Using immunoSEQ multiplex PCR, the repertoire was profiled, and TCRdb retains in-frame clones only, with some absent. The data show around 130,000 clones, 80% to 90% seen once. The specimen was peripheral blood. These receptors all stem from a human donor in a cohort sampled during active COVID-19.

The V and J genes are TRBV6-5 and TRBJ2-2; 8 bases align to TRBD2. CDR3 length equals 15 residues. Germline CDR1 is MNHEY and CDR2 is SVGAGI. Germline trimming cut 5 bases from V and 5 bases from J; bases unmatched to any gene: 7. The CDR3 bases are TGTGCCAGCAGTCACGGACTAGCCCGGACCGGGGAGCTGTTTTTT. It specifies CASSHGLARTGELFF.

This sequence joins TRBV7-2 and TRBJ2-7; D might be TRBD1 (5 bases). The germline V gene encodes CDR1 SGHTA and CDR2 FQGNSA. V lost 2 bases, J lost 5 bases, and 13 bases lay in between. The CDR3 has 14 amino acids. CDR3 residues: CASSLNPGYDEQYF. CDR3 bases: TGTGCCAGCAGCTTAAACCCAGGGTATGACGAGCAGTACTTC. Filled out from reference TRBV7-2 and TRBJ2-7, the complete variable domain reads GAGVSQSPSNKVTEKGKDVELRCDPISGHTALYWYRQSLGQGLEFLIYFQGNSAPDKSGLPSDRFSAERTGGSVSTLTIQRTQQEDSAVYLCASSLNPGYDEQYFGPGTRLTVT.

V gene TRBV5-1 combines with J gene TRBJ2-1, with TRBD2 identical over 7 bases. CDR1 and CDR2 from the germline V gene are SGHRS and YFSETQ. There are 15 residues in the CDR3. The ends lost 0 bases at V and 9 bases at J; junction bases unmatched: 9. The CDR3, as DNA: TGCGCCAGCAGCTTGGTCGAGGGAGGGCTGAGTGAGCAGTTCTTC. It yields the protein CASSLVEGGLSEQFF.